Here is one T cell receptor beta chain with its context. This clonotype was detected many times. Its target antigen remains unknown. No base qualities exist here, and no much larger clone lies one base off it. The data were taken from a study of T cells after yellow fever vaccination (dated by TCRdb to the late 2010s). Turning to the overall study: Libraries from fractions with low cell numbers were prepared with the SMART-Seq v4 Ultra Low Input RNA kit. Two healthy male donors, one aged 18 to 30 and one aged 30 to 40 years, were included in the cohort. To follow T-cell clones before and after primary and booster YFV17D yellow fever vaccination, bulk TCR alpha and beta repertoires were sequenced over time. Blood was collected at multiple timepoints before and after primary and secondary immunization, and bulk PBMC replicates and cell subsets were isolated.

What the work shows at the level of the full study, not this receptor alone: The secondary T-cell response was found to be weaker but faster than the primary response, with a peak reached on day 5 rather than on day 15. Most clones expanded after primary vaccination were re-detected after the booster (about 95% of CD4 and approximately 88% of CD8), suggesting broad memory maintenance. The study included only two donors, which limits how far the findings can be generalized. A small fraction of clonotypes appeared in both the CD4 and CD8 compartments, likely as a result of convergent recombination. Computational filtering was required because FACS-sorted repertoires could contain abundant contaminating clonotypes from the bulk population.

The sample's treatment or condition, from its label and the paper: live attenuated yellow fever vaccine strain. A standard Ficoll-Paque protocol was used to isolate PBMCs from peripheral blood. Dynabeads CD4 and CD8 positive selection kits were used to isolate the CD4 and CD8 T-cell fractions. RNA was extracted with TriZol from bulk PBMCs, CD4 and CD8 fractions, and dextramer-positive and dextramer-negative fractions. TCR cDNA was synthesized by 5'RACE template switching, through which a universal primer site and unique molecular identifiers were introduced. Priming of cDNA synthesis was performed from both the TCR alpha and TCR beta constant segments. Library amplification used two PCR steps, and the second PCR step added sample barcodes and sequencing adapters. Sequencing of libraries was done on Illumina HiSeq 2500 (2x100 bp) or NovaSeq (2x150 bp). The paper's data handling went like this. MIGEC handled demultiplexing of reads and collapsing into UMI consensus sequences, while MiXCR performed V(D)J alignment. Vaccine-responding clonotypes were identified with edgeR using replicate PBMC samples, with FDR below 0.01 and a log2 fold change above 5 up to day 15 being required. CD4 or CD8 identity was assigned to each bulk clonotype according to whether the clonotype was present at higher abundance in the sequenced CD4 repertoire or the sequenced CD8 repertoire. TCRdb handled the public reads itself, with Q25 trimming in fastp and clone calling in MiXCR, and kept productive beta chains. Every CDR3 protein is listed once, alongside the most common genes and DNA of its rows. It is TCRdb's table, rather than the study itself, that gives the V and J calls and clone size. The sample yields approximately 120,000 distinct CDR3 sequences; 7.4% were counted once. Together, the top ten hold around 2.3% of the sample.

This TCR came from a man aged 18 to 30 who received the YFV17D yellow fever vaccine. The sample in question was CD4+ T cells sorted from PBMCs, obtained around 10 days after the first yellow fever vaccination.

The CDR3 amino acid sequence is: CASSLDRGWKTQYF. Read as DNA, the sequence is TGTGCCAGCAGCCTGGACAGGGGATGGAAGACCCAGTACTTC. This chain is built from TRBV7-2 and TRBJ2-5, and 9 junctional nucleotides match TRBD1. Trimming takes 5 bases off V and 6 bases off J; junction bases not matched to a gene: 7. CDR1 and CDR2 are read off the germline V gene as SGHTA and FQGNSA. The cysteine opens and the phenylalanine closes a CDR3 of 14 amino acids. Left in the record is the CDR3 DNA by itself, 42 bases read in frame from the first base.